This T cell receptor beta chain was obtained from a study of cytomegalovirus exposure and HLA in healthy donors. Healthy bone marrow donors formed the donor group. Primers for the PCR totalled 60 Vbeta and 13 Jbeta. Libraries were prepared by immunoSEQ multiplex PCR; TCRdb keeps only in-frame clonotypes and omits some of them. The data show 110,000 or so clones, 70% to 80% seen once. Germline assignment: CDR1 LNHDA and CDR2 SQIVND (reference sequence). V was clipped by 8 bases and J by 0 bases, with 11 bases between them. The CDR3 sequence is 13 residues long. The chain recombines TRBV19 with TRBJ2-7; TRBD1 might be the D (6 bases). The TCR originated in a human donor in good health. The sequencing sample was made of PBMCs. The CDR3 DNA follows: TGTGCCAGTCGGCAGGGGATCTCCTACGAGCAGTACTTC. Translated, it gives CASRQGISYEQYF.